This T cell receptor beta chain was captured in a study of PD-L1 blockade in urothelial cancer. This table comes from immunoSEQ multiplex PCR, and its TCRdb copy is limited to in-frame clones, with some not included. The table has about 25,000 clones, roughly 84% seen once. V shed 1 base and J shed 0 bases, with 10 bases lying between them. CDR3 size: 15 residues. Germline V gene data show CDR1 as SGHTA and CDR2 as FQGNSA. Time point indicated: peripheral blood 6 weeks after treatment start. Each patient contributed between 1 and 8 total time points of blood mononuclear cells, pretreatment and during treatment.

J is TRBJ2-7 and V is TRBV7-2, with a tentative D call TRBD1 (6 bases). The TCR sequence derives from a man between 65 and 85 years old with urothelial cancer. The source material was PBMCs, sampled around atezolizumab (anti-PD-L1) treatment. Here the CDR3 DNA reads TGTGCCAGCAGCTTAGATACAGGGTCCTCCTACGAGCAGTACTTC. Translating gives CASSLDTGSSYEQYF.